The rows below give T cell receptor beta chains drawn from one sample of a study of T-cell reconstitution after alpha-beta-depleted transplantation in children. MiXCR was run by TCRdb on the PCR reads, yielding one entry per CDR3 protein. The data contain around 600,000 distinct CDR3 sequences, 23% of them seen just once; the ten biggest clones take up 12% to 15%. The sequences come from PBMCs, mostly from graft donor cells, collected 360 days after TCRalphabeta/CD19-depleted stem cell transplant. Every receptor here comes from a boy under two years old who had a stem cell transplant for acute myeloid leukemia, so the T cells may come from the graft donor. The CDR3 runs from the conserved cysteine through the conserved F or W.

cdr3_aa | v_call
CATSRSQGGDQPQHF | TRBV15
CSARDAGWGYYEQYF | TRBV20-1
CASSIQGAGGPYEQYF | TRBV7-2
CSARPGLAGGPENEQFF | TRBV20-1
CASSYGGNNEQFF | TRBV6-1
CASDRHQETQYF | TRBV21-1
CASRSGMNSPLHF | TRBV28
CSATGPGSYEQYF | TRBV20-1
CASSGDWHEQFF | TRBV9
CASSPYLAHSYNEQFF | TRBV7-2
CSAEDREAFF | TRBV20-1
CSASGRGDGSSPLHF | TRBV20-1
CASSPQRGFSGNTIYF | TRBV12-3/TRBV12-4
CASSSSLGDTDTQYF | TRBV5-1
CASSYGTESNEQFF | TRBV6-5
CASSPPGTALDTIYF | TRBV5-5
CASSYVYPSSGANVLTF | TRBV6-5
CASSLAAADTLTLF | TRBV5-5
CASSQSWDSYKDHNGYTF | TRBV7-6
CASSSGTRRYEQFF | TRBV13
CASSSTGRKNIQYF | TRBV6-1
CASKGGRGGTQYF | TRBV12-3/TRBV12-4
CSARGPKGLSTGELFF | TRBV20-1
CASSQDRGGALLSDTQYF | TRBV4-3
CASSKRGGTTNTGELFF | TRBV21-1
CASRLAEVTDTQYF | TRBV10-3
CATSRVPQGSYNEQFF | TRBV15
CASSLTGTFSSEQFF | TRBV12-3/TRBV12-4
CSALRLAGDNEQFF | TRBV20-1
CSAVTGRGEKLFF | TRBV20-1
CSARRGTGGTGELFF | TRBV20-1
CASSLGRDPHEQYF | TRBV7-2
CSVVEGKNIQYF | TRBV29-1
CSVEWGRGYTF | TRBV29-1
CSVLLTGNSYEQYF | TRBV29-1
CASSQEDIRTKETQYF | TRBV4-3
CASNNPLGTGELFF | TRBV7-2
CASNRGGLRTGELFF | TRBV12-3/TRBV12-4
CASSMGQANSPLHF | TRBV7-9
CASSPGGQGTYEQYF | TRBV19
CASSMSDRGHKFF | TRBV19
CASSPGTGLFNEQFF | TRBV7-8
CASSADRLRTEAFF | TRBV2
CASSLEVAPNTEAFF | TRBV7-9
CASSPGWADQETQYF | TRBV18
CASKLPGGYGYTF | TRBV6-6
CASRSADTQYF | TRBV5-1
CASSLESGRSTDTQYF | TRBV7-9
CASRDTQGRWSTDTQYF | TRBV28
CASSRGHSNQPQHF | TRBV12-3/TRBV12-4